A single sample gave rise to the 9 T cell receptor beta chains below, sequenced in a study of cytomegalovirus exposure and HLA in healthy donors. Amplification used 60 Vbeta primers and 13 Jbeta primers. The protocol was immunoSEQ multiplex PCR, while the TCRdb copy is restricted to in-frame clones and leaves out a portion. Of around 120,000 clones in the sample, 75% to 85% are singletons; the top ten hold 8.8%. The sample was PBMCs. Receptors originate from a female donor in good health and CMV-seropositive.

Remarks on this clone: One end of the junction is discordant with germline, which a read error may explain. The V call is TRBV7-9, the J call TRBJ1-1, with 8 bases lining up with TRBD1. Looked up from germline, CDR1 is SEHNR and CDR2 is FQNEAQ (reference sequence). The CDR3 consists of 16 residues. CDR3 loop: CSSSSTQGAQTTEAFF. DNA for the CDR3: TGTTCCAGCAGCTCTACGCAGGGGGCGCAGACCACTGAAGCTTTCTTT. Supplemented by reference TRBV7-9 and TRBJ1-1, the full variable domain reads DTGVSQNPRHKITKRGQNVTFRCDPISEHNRLYWYRQTLGQGPEFLTYFQNEAQLEKSRLLSDRFSAERPKGSFSTLEIQRTEQGDSAMYLCSSSSTQGAQTTEAFFGQGTRLTVV.

The J gene is TRBJ2-7, the V gene TRBV11-2; 12 nucleotides match TRBD2. The J segment lost 5 bases and the V segment lost 8 bases, leaving 7 bases of the junction unmatched. The CDR3 consists of 14 residues. Per germline, CDR1 SGHAT and CDR2 FQNNGV. CDR3: CASGQRLAGDEQYF. CDR3 coding DNA: TGTGCCAGCGGACAACGACTAGCGGGGGACGAGCAGTACTTC.

V gene TRBV6-1 combines with J gene TRBJ2-1, with D possibly matching TRBD2 (5 bases). This CDR3 comprises 14 residues. Germline V gene sequence: CDR1 MNHNS, CDR2 SASEGT. V lost 3 bases and J lost 3, with 9 bases in between. The CDR3 region has the DNA TGTGCCAGCAGTGAGAGGGATTACTACAATGAGCAGTTCTTC. Translating it yields CASSERDYYNEQFF.

The chain couples TRBV10-3 to TRBJ2-3, with TRBD1 matching 8 bases. V dropped 6 bases and J dropped 9; count of bases not matched to a gene: 11. CDR3 size: 14 residues. CDR1 is ENHRY and CDR2 is SYGVKD in the germline V gene. CDR3 coding DNA: TGTGCCATCAGCGCGGGACAGGTCGGAGGGACGCAGTATTTT. It yields the protein CAISAGQVGGTQYF.

The V gene is TRBV23-1, the J gene TRBJ1-4; tentatively, D is TRBD1 (6 bases). TRBV23-1 qualifies as an ORF whose function is uncertain. Trimming stripped 2 bases from V and 8 bases from J, with 21 bases between. CDR3 length equals 17 residues. In nucleotides, the CDR3 is TGCGCCAGCAGTCAAAAATCTCCCCCGGACAGTTACGAAAAACTGTTTTTT. This encodes CASSQKSPPDSYEKLFF.

This chain joins TRBV7-9 and TRBJ2-1; tentatively, D is TRBD2 (5 bases). Germline V gene sequence: CDR1 SEHNR, CDR2 FQNEAQ (reference sequence). The V end lost 1 base, the J end lost 10 bases, and 11 bases lay between the germline ends. This CDR3 has 13 amino acids. CDR3 protein: CASSLGAAVEQFF. In nucleotides, the CDR3 is TGTGCCAGCAGCTTAGGAGCGGCGGTCGAGCAGTTCTTC.

V usage is TRBV27 and J usage is TRBJ2-5, with D tentatively TRBD1 (6 bases). Germline values: CDR1 MNHEY, CDR2 SMNVEV (reference sequence). The ends were cut back, 8 bases at V and 4 bases at J, with 20 bases in the middle. The CDR3 totals 15 residues. The CDR3 loop is CASRSGTLITETQYF. In DNA form, the CDR3 reads TGTGCCAGCCGTTCGGGGACACTCATAACAGAGACCCAGTACTTC.

The chain uses TRBV7-2 and TRBJ1-5; TRBD1 matches at 8 bases. With 5 bases clipped from V and 7 bases from J, the junction kept 10 bases outside the gene matches. This CDR3 is 15 amino acids long. The germline V gene has CDR1 SGHTA and CDR2 FQGNSA. The CDR3 spells CASSITPGQAQPQHF. The DNA of the CDR3 is TGTGCCAGCAGCATAACACCGGGACAGGCCCAGCCCCAGCATTTT.

This rearrangement joins TRBV7-9 to TRBJ1-4; 10 positions agree with TRBD1. This CDR3 region has 16 residues. CDR1 and CDR2 (germline): SEHNR, FQNEAQ (reference sequence). Losses at the gene ends were 5 bases for V and 9 bases for J; bases not matched to a gene: 12. The CDR3 region is CASSVIGTGADKKLFF. CDR3 nucleotides: TGTGCCAGCAGCGTGATTGGGACAGGGGCCGATAAAAAACTGTTTTTT.